This T cell receptor beta chain emerged from a study of cytomegalovirus exposure and HLA in healthy donors. Points from the study as a whole: Upon later analysis, HLA-associated TCR beta chains proved more clonally expanded than other, equally common chains.

The PCR employed 60 Vbeta primers together with 13 Jbeta primers. Using immunoSEQ multiplex PCR, the repertoire was profiled, and TCRdb retains in-frame clones only, with some absent. Its table records approximately 120,000 clones. Concerning this clone: Antigen: not known.

The CDR3 totals 13 residues. The ends were cut back, 9 bases at V and 6 bases at J, with 15 bases in the middle. The germline gives CDR1 ENHRY, CDR2 SYGVKD. The rearrangement joins TRBV10-3 to TRBJ2-1; maybe TRBD1 (5 bases). Sequenced: PBMCs. The clonotype originates from a man in his forties in good health and CMV-seronegative. CDR3 loop: CAITPGLGNEQFF. The DNA of the CDR3 is TGTGCCATAACGCCAGGGTTAGGCAATGAGCAGTTCTTC.